This T cell receptor (beta chain) was observed in a study of radiotherapy plus CTLA-4 blockade in lung cancer. Whole-study results and caveats: In blood, tumor-derived TCR clones expanded after radiotherapy plus ipilimumab.

On this clone: What it binds is unknown.

Using immunoSEQ multiplex PCR, the repertoire was profiled, and TCRdb retains in-frame clones only, with some absent. The profile covers about 45,000 clones, with about 70% appearing a single time and about 23% taken by the ten largest. The CDR3 runs to 15 residues. Germline V gene sequence: CDR1 SGDLS, CDR2 YYNGEE. J gave up 5 bases and V 2 bases, and 7 bases lay outside the gene matches. The genes are TRBV9 and TRBJ2-5; 9 bases align to TRBD1. The specimen comprised peripheral blood, sampled from a patient treated with radiotherapy plus ipilimumab. This receptor was taken from a human donor with non-small cell lung cancer who had a partial response to radiotherapy plus ipilimumab. The CDR3 sequence is CASSVGTGPMETQYF. The CDR3, as DNA: TGTGCCAGCAGCGTCGGGACAGGGCCCATGGAGACCCAGTACTTC.